This T cell receptor beta chain was observed in a study of T cell repertoires in cytomegalovirus infection. Study in general: Well-studied HLA-B-restricted CMV epitopes were used in the study alongside recently identified HLA-C-restricted ones. An indication of both CMV infection and matching HLA type came from public TCR beta signatures. The study's findings and limits: Carriers of CMV and the relevant HLA type were discriminated by public TCR beta frequency. There were HLA-C-restricted CMV-specific TCR beta clonotypes dominating the ex vivo response.

As for this clonotype: The antigen is not known.

TCRdb re-derived calls from the reads in MiXCR, one entry per CDR3 protein. The sample comprises roughly 570,000 distinct CDR3 sequences, approximately 40% of which are singletons, and about 48% rests with the top ten. Trimming left V 2 bases short and J 7 bases short, with 17 bases between. This CDR3 is built from 16 residues. Germline V lookup: CDR1 SGHTA, CDR2 FQGNSA. This specimen was cultured PBMCs, taken from culture after CMV antigen stimulation. V gene TRBV7-2 combines with J gene TRBJ2-2; the D gene is possibly TRBD1 (6 bases). The TCR comes from a human donor in good health (CMV status not recorded). Some clones in this sample may be carry-over from other donors' samples. The CDR3: CASSLRGSGVGGELFF. CDR3 DNA sequence: TGTGCCAGCAGCTTAAGGGGGTCAGGGGTAGGCGGGGAGCTGTTTTTT.